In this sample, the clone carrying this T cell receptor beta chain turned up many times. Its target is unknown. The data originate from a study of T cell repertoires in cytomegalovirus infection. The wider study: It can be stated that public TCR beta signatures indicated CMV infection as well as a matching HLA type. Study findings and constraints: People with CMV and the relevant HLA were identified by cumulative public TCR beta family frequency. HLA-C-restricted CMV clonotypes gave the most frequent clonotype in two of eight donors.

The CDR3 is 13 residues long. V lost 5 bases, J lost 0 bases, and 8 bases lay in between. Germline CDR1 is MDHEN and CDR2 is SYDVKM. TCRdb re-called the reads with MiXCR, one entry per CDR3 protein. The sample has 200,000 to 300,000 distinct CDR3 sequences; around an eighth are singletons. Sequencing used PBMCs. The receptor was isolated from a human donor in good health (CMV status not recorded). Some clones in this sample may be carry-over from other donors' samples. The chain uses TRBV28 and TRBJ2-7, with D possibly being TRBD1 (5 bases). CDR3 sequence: CASSRDSSYEQYF. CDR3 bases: TGTGCCAGCAGTCGCGACAGCTCCTACGAGCAGTACTTC.